The clone carrying this T cell receptor (beta chain) was seen many times. Per-sample yields of isolated PBMCs were at least 6 million. Using a J-beta primer mix together with a sample-barcoded 5' primer, a second PCR was run for about 6 to 11 cycles. The template-switch adaptor was a 5' adaptor with 12 random nucleotides. It tagged each cDNA molecule. A single record per CDR3 protein comes from TCRdb applying MiXCR to the 5' RACE reads. The table records around 900,000 distinct CDR3 sequences, approximately 50% of them present only once. Germline CDR1 reads SGHVS; CDR2 reads FNYEAQ. The CDR3 covers 14 residues. Trimming took 5 bases from V and 6 from J, leaving 14 bases between them. The source of the sample is a study of blood T cells in healthy people across ages.

This clonotype was obtained from a woman aged 55 to 70 in good health. This chain uses TRBV7-6 with TRBJ2-1; D perhaps matches TRBD1 (6 bases). The sequenced material came from blood. This chain's CDR3 is CASSLLQGRNEQFF. The CDR3 DNA sequence: TGTGCCAGCAGCCTTTTGCAGGGGCGCAATGAGCAGTTCTTC.